The next 20 T cell receptor beta chains were all read from a single sample in a study of cytotoxic CD8 clonotypes in ibrutinib-treated CLL. Assay: immunoSEQ multiplex PCR; the TCRdb copy retains only in-frame clones and omits some. This table holds a few hundred thousand clones, 67% found once. The specimen comprised PBMCs, sampled after 36 months of ibrutinib treatment. The receptors derive from a human donor with chronic lymphocytic leukemia.

The J gene is TRBJ2-2, the V gene TRBV29-1; possible D gene TRBD1, 6 bases. Germline CDR1 and CDR2: SQVTM and ANQGSEA. CDR3 size: 13 residues. The V end was cut by 6 bases, the J end by 2 bases, with 10 bases between. The CDR3 bases are TGCAGCGTCCCGGGACAAAACACCGGGGAGCTGTTTTTT. It codes for CSVPGQNTGELFF.

Worth noting for this clone: The sample has other DNA sequences that encode this CDR3 too. The chain joins TRBV5-4 to TRBJ2-7; D call uncertain. In germline, CDR1 is SGHNT, CDR2 YYREEE (reference sequence). The V end was cut by 3 bases, the J end by 1 base, with 5 bases between. This CDR3 comprises 12 residues. As DNA, the CDR3 is TGTGCCAGCAGCTCCAGTTCCTACGAGCAGTACTTC. It encodes CASSSSSYEQYF.

The genes are TRBV29-1 and TRBJ2-3; D is undetermined. V lost 2 bases and J lost 1, with 16 bases in between. Per the germline V gene, CDR1 is SQVTM and CDR2 is ANQGSEA. This CDR3 region has 16 residues. Written as DNA, the CDR3 is TGCAGCGTTGAATTTGTGACCTCCCGGGGCACAGATACGCAGTATTTT. Translation: CSVEFVTSRGTDTQYF.

The J gene is TRBJ2-7, the V gene TRBV27; D may match TRBD1 or TRBD2 (5 bases each). The germline CDR1 and CDR2 sequences are MNHEY and SMNVEV (reference sequence). Trimming removed 2 bases at V and 0 bases at J, with 11 bases between. The CDR3 totals 15 residues. CDR3 bases: TGTGCCAGCAGTTTAGGGACCCCAATCTCCTACGAGCAGTACTTC. Amino acid sequence: CASSLGTPISYEQYF.

The rearrangement links TRBV5-1 to TRBJ2-7, with D perhaps TRBD2 (6 bases). Germline V gene lookup returns CDR1 SGHRS and CDR2 YFSETQ. The CDR3 has 15 residues. The V gene lost 3 bases and the J gene lost 4 bases, with 17 bases spanning the gap. This CDR3 reads CASSSIADGRYEQYF. The CDR3 nucleotides are TGCGCCAGCAGCTCGATAGCGGATGGGAGGTACGAGCAGTACTTC.

The chain carries TRBV5-8 and TRBJ2-5, with TRBD1 matching over 7 bases. Germline values: CDR1 SGHTS, CDR2 YDEGEE. This CDR3 region has 15 residues. V was pared by 4 bases and J by 5 bases, with 11 bases of the junction left unmatched. This CDR3 is CASSRQGLPAETQYF. CDR3 bases: TGTGCCAGCAGCCGACAGGGCCTCCCGGCGGAGACCCAGTACTTC.

The V gene is TRBV11-1, the J gene TRBJ2-7, with TRBD1 matching 7 bases. This CDR3 is 14 amino acids long. From germline, CDR1 is SGHAT and CDR2 FQDESV (reference sequence). The V and J ends lost 5 bases and 3 bases, in that order; junction bases with no gene match: 7. This CDR3 reads CASSRQGRGYEQYF. The CDR3 region has the DNA TGTGCCAGCAGCCGACAGGGTCGGGGCTACGAGCAGTACTTC.

The V gene is TRBV7-6, the J gene TRBJ2-1, with D perhaps assigned TRBD1 or TRBD2 (5 bases each). Germline CDR1 is SGHVS and CDR2 is FNYEAQ. V lost 0 bases, J lost 4 bases, and 10 bases lay in between. This CDR3 is built from 15 residues. The CDR3 sequence: CASSLAGTLYNEQFF. CDR3 nucleotide sequence: TGTGCCAGCAGCTTAGCTGGGACCCTGTACAATGAGCAGTTCTTC.

This clone was detected a few times. The CDR3 loop is CASSLFRGYEQYF. DNA of the CDR3: TGCGCCAGCAGCTTGTTCCGGGGCTACGAGCAGTACTTC. The chain links TRBV5-1 to TRBJ2-7, with D perhaps TRBD2 (5 bases). This CDR3 contains 13 residues. V lost 1 base and J 3 bases, leaving 8 bases between the germline ends. The germline V gene encodes CDR1 SGHRS and CDR2 YFSETQ.

This chain connects TRBV12-5 to TRBJ1-3; TRBD1 aligns across 7 bases. The CDR3 loop spans 17 amino acids. Germline V gives CDR1 LGHNT, CDR2 FRNRAP. Trimming removed 0 bases from V and 0 bases from J; junction bases left unmatched: 5. CDR3 sequence reads: CASGLVPGTASGNTIYF. CDR3 coding DNA: TGTGCTAGTGGTTTGGTACCCGGGACAGCCTCTGGAAACACCATATATTTT.

The rearrangement uses TRBV6-5 and TRBJ2-2; D unclear. Trimming took 3 bases from V and 6 from J, leaving 11 bases between them. The CDR3 consists of 14 residues. The germline V gene encodes CDR1 MNHEY and CDR2 SVGAGI. Here the CDR3 DNA reads TGTGCCAGCAGTTATTCACCCATGGCCGGGGAGCTGTTTTTT. It translates to CASSYSPMAGELFF.

The chain couples TRBV5-1 to TRBJ2-2; TRBD1 aligns across 7 bases. After removal of 4 bases from V and 7 bases from J, the junction contained 7 bases not matched to a gene. CDR1 and CDR2 from the germline V gene are SGHRS and YFSETQ. The CDR3 covers 14 residues. The CDR3 spells CASSPSTGLGELFF. CDR3 DNA: TGCGCCAGCAGCCCTTCGACAGGGCTCGGGGAGCTGTTTTTT.

V and J are TRBV25-1 and TRBJ1-2; 9 nucleotides agree with TRBD1. CDR3 length: 13 amino acids. The V segment lost 2 bases and the J segment 8 bases; nucleotides outside the gene matches: 3. Germline assignment: CDR1 MGHDK and CDR2 SYGVNS. The CDR3 spells CASSELDRGGYTF. The CDR3 nucleotides read TGTGCCAGCAGTGAACTTGACAGGGGGGGCTACACCTTC.

This clone was seen more than once but under ten times. The V gene is TRBV7-8, the J gene TRBJ2-3, with 7 bases identical to TRBD1. The CDR3 has 15 amino acids. Losses at the gene ends were 2 bases for V and 2 bases for J; bases not matched to a gene: 4. The germline CDR1 and CDR2 sequences are SGHVS and FQNEAQ. This CDR3 is CASSLTGQHTDTQYF. CDR3 sequence (DNA): TGTGCCAGCAGCTTAACGGGACAGCACACAGATACGCAGTATTTT.

The chain uses TRBV19 and TRBJ1-1; TRBD1 matches 9 bases. The germline V gene has CDR1 LNHDA and CDR2 SQIVND (reference sequence). Trimming removed 10 bases from V and 9 bases from J; junction bases left unmatched: 6. The CDR3 has 11 amino acids. The CDR3 DNA reads TGTGCCACCAAAACAGGGGGCAAAGCTTTCTTT. This sequence encodes CATKTGGKAFF.

V is TRBV2 and J is TRBJ1-1; D may be TRBD1 (5 bases). Germline CDR1 reads SNHLY; CDR2 reads FYNNEI. Deletions cut 7 bases from V and 8 bases from J, with 11 bases between. The CDR3 has 11 amino acids. This CDR3 reads CASTPGLEAFF. CDR3 bases: TGTGCCAGCACTCCGGGGCTAGAAGCTTTCTTT.

The chain couples TRBV2 to TRBJ1-5; a weak D match, TRBD1 (6 bases). Germline V gene lookup returns CDR1 SNHLY and CDR2 FYNNEI. CDR3 length equals 14 residues. The germline V and J ends were trimmed by 4 bases and 5 bases, with 12 bases remaining between them. CDR3 DNA: TGTGCCAGCAGTGTGGGGGCTCATGATCAGCCCCAGCATTTT. Its protein is CASSVGAHDQPQHF.

The chain has TRBV6-1 and TRBJ2-5, with D possibly being TRBD1 (5 bases). The CDR3 is made up of 12 amino acids. In germline, CDR1 is MNHNS, CDR2 SASEGT. Trimming removed 10 bases at V and 2 bases at J, with 11 bases between. The CDR3 coding sequence is TGTGCCACCAGACAGATTCAAGAGACCCAGTACTTC. It encodes CATRQIQETQYF.

The rearrangement uses TRBV19 and TRBJ1-5; D is possibly TRBD1 (5 bases). There are 16 residues in the CDR3. V lost 4 bases and J lost 2, with 15 bases in between. Looked up from germline, CDR1 is LNHDA and CDR2 is SQIVND (reference sequence). Written as DNA, the CDR3 is TGTGCCAGTAGTACCCGGGGGTCTAAGGGCAATCAGCCCCAGCATTTT. This codes for CASSTRGSKGNQPQHF.

The chain recombines TRBV18 with TRBJ1-3, with 8 bases matching TRBD1. CDR1 is KGHSH and CDR2 is LQKENI in the germline V gene. This CDR3 is built from 19 residues. J was trimmed by 3 bases and V by 1 base; bases with no gene match: 14. The CDR3 nucleotides read TGTGCCAGCTCACCACGGTTCATGGCAGGGGGCAAACGTGGAAACACCATATATTTT. It translates to CASSPRFMAGGKRGNTIYF.